This TCR beta chain is drawn from a study of CD8+ T cells in alopecia areata listed by TCRdb under 2018. Broadly, across the study: Treated patients were enrolled in an open-label pilot trial of oral tofacitinib at 5 to 10 mg twice daily for moderate-to-severe alopecia areata. Patients stayed on tofacitinib for 6 to 18 months and then had 6 months of follow-up off drug so that delayed response and recurrence could be assessed. In treated patients, disease severity was measured using the SALT score, which gives the percentage of scalp surface area affected. High-throughput TCRbeta sequencing was used to examine T cell clonal expansion in alopecia areata in both the C3H/HeJ mouse model and human patients. On the human side, TCRbeta sequencing was run on scalp tissue and on sorted CD4+ and CD8+ peripheral blood T cells from healthy controls and from alopecia areata patients with either patchy or totalis/universalis disease. Biopsies were taken from tofacitinib-treated patients at baseline and again at 4 and 24 weeks into treatment, and several of those patients also had a later scalp biopsy. Scalp clonality was compared among normal scalp (n=4), patchy alopecia areata scalp (n=8), and alopecia totalis/universalis scalp (n=8). RNA was extracted with the PAXgene miRNA kit for fixed scalp, the miRNeasy kit for PBMCs, and the RNeasy kit for mouse skin. TCRbeta CDR3 regions were amplified by immunoSEQ multiplex PCR with 35 Vbeta forward and 13 Jbeta reverse primers.

Inclusive of the bounding cysteine and phenylalanine, the CDR3 is 16 residues long. Only the CDR3 region is kept as DNA, spanning 48 bases read in frame from base 1. CDR1 and CDR2 are drawn from the germline V gene: LGHNA, YNFKEQ. Trimmed from V: 4 bases; trimmed from J: 2 bases; junction bases lacking a gene match: 4. Results the study describes overall, beyond this receptor: Because the treated cohort was small and included a single nonresponder, larger studies are needed to assess links between baseline CD8+ expansion and response. Tofacitinib significantly decreased scalp clonality and the number of expanded CD8+ clones among the top 100 scalp clones. Scalp TCR repertoire analysis is complicated because resident alphabeta T cells in normal human skin are also sequenced, whereas mouse skin is dominated by gammadelta T cells. Many expanded lesional clones persisted in scalp and blood during tofacitinib treatment, which may partly explain relapse after stopping treatment. Shared TCR sequences between patients were less evident than in mice, which may be partly attributable to HLA diversity in the patient population. Higher clonality and more expanded CD8+ clones were observed in lesional scalp than in normal scalp, particularly in alopecia totalis/universalis, a finding suggestive of antigenic drive.

The receptor library was made with the immunoSEQ multiplex PCR assay. RNA was extracted from all samples and reverse transcribed into cDNA as template for TCR sequencing. First-strand cDNA was synthesized using SuperScript III with a 2:1 mix of oligo-dT and random hexamers. A synthetic immune receptor repertoire was used to measure amplification bias, and any remaining bias was corrected computationally. The study's processing was this. Raw reads were preprocessed to remove errors, and CDR3 was defined according to IMGT conventions as the region from the conserved cysteine to phenylalanine. Clonality was computed by normalizing Shannon entropy by log2 of the number of productive unique TCRs and subtracting the result from 1. Scalp TCRbeta sequences were cross-referenced with sorted blood CD4 and CD8 repertoires so that the CD4 or CD8 identity of scalp clones could be inferred. This is the immuneACCESS table as TCRdb keeps it, with only in-frame sequences that have V and J called. A part of the clones is gone; compared with another copy, unresolved V genes explain less than half, and the rest is unexplained. V, J and clone size reflect that table, while D and trimming were determined from the DNA. In all, the sample holds 150,000 to 200,000 clones, and around three fifths of those were seen once. The ten largest make up around 14% of the sample.

The time point label, read with the paper, signifies: roughly 26 weeks on oral tofacitinib. The treatment or condition label corresponds to: oral pan-JAK inhibitor, 5-10 mg twice daily. From alopecia areata patients, peripheral blood was collected along with lesional scalp punch biopsies. PBMCs were isolated by density centrifugation and stained for CD3, CD4 and CD8, after which CD4+ and CD8+ T cells were sorted on a FACSAria. In the case of this clone: Its recognized antigen is unknown. Per-base quality was not reported, and no clone a single base away is much larger than it.

This chain is built from TRBV4-2 and TRBJ2-6; 8 junctional bases match TRBD1. The clonotype was recovered from a human donor with alopecia areata. Sequencing used CD4+ T cells sorted from blood, obtained at week 24, from a patient treated with tofacitinib. The CDR3 reads as follows: CASSRTGSAGANVLTF. The sequenced DNA: TGTGCCAGCAGCCGGACAGGGAGTGCTGGGGCCAACGTCCTGACTTTC.